The sequence of this T cell receptor (beta chain) was determined in a study of cytotoxic CD8 clonotypes in ibrutinib-treated CLL (dated by TCRdb to 2020 to 2022). For context, the study as a whole: In this cohort, some 16 patients were treatment-naive and some 10 were relapsed/refractory, while about 17 had unmutated IGHV. Partial responses were observed in roughly 24 patients and complete responses in 2; after a median follow-up of roughly 72 months, remission was maintained in roughly 14 patients and progression was observed in approximately 12. Patients were still on ibrutinib when every remission and progressive disease sample was collected. Cryopreserved peripheral blood mononuclear cells were obtained before treatment, at response, and at either sustained remission or disease progression. On average, each sample yielded around 230,000 productive templates and under 95,000 productive rearrangements. Samples at response were collected after a median of 12 months of treatment, with a range of about 6 to 36 months. Of the 90 or so people in the trial, some 28 had longitudinal samples available.

Interpreted using the paper, the time point label stands for: approximately twelve months on ibrutinib. Approximately 2 micrograms of genomic DNA were extracted from cryopreserved PBMCs for TCR beta library preparation. Longitudinal blood samples from CLL patients on ibrutinib monotherapy were analyzed using high-throughput TCR beta sequencing. Patients were enrolled in a phase 2 open-label single-center ibrutinib monotherapy trial. CDR1 and CDR2 are drawn from the germline V gene (reference sequence): GTSNPN, SVGIG. V gives up 3 bases and J gives up 2 bases, and the segment between their germline ends measures 4 bases. Including cysteine and phenylalanine, the CDR3 has 11 amino acids. Only the CDR3 DNA stays, 33 bases, in frame from base 1. Results and caveats for the whole study, not just this receptor: Public clonotypes were found to be uncommon and were observed to contract or remain stable during treatment; the increase in clonality was shown to reflect expansion of private clonotypes at ibrutinib response. Lymph node repertoires were not examined, and the timing of sampling was not matched between patients in sustained remission and those whose disease progressed. Baseline clonality exceeded that of age-matched healthy donors and correlated strongly with circulating CD8+ T-cell counts. Clonality increased at ibrutinib response, stayed stable in sustained remission, and fell back toward baseline at progression.

The goal of deep resolution MiSeq sequencing was a depth between 1 in 1 million and 1 in 200,000 T cells, and coverage averaged 10x per clonotype. TCR beta libraries were generated with the immunoSEQ hsTCRB Kit. Processing in the source paper ran as follows. Data were analyzed with ImmunoSEQ Data Assistant and ImmunoSEQ Analyzer, with V, D and J genes assigned per IMGT definitions. Clonality, which ranges from 0 to 1, was calculated by subtracting the normalized Shannon entropy of productive rearrangement frequencies from one. Public clonotype analysis was restricted to overrepresented clonotypes comprising at least 0.05% of each patient's repertoire. Roughly 13 age-matched healthy donor repertoires from immuneACCESS served as clonality controls. Here the immuneACCESS table is served through TCRdb, limited to in-frame sequences with V and J called. Missing clones are a known gap in these copies; in checked studies unresolved V genes cover under half, and the rest lacks a known reason. V, J and clone size derive from that table, while D and trimming were established from the DNA sequence. Counted in this sample were roughly 100,000 clones; 70% to 85% of them appeared once. Clones ranked in the top ten supply about 29% of the sample.

As concerns this clone: Which antigen it targets is not known. Per-base qualities were not stored, and no clone one base away is much larger.

This TCR was recovered from a human donor with chronic lymphocytic leukemia. Specimen: PBMCs, collected after 12 months of ibrutinib treatment. Recombination linked TRBV30 to TRBJ1-1; no D segment can be confidently identified. The sequence in DNA is TGTGCCTGGAGCATAAACACTGAAGCTTTCTTT. It is translated as CAWSINTEAFF.